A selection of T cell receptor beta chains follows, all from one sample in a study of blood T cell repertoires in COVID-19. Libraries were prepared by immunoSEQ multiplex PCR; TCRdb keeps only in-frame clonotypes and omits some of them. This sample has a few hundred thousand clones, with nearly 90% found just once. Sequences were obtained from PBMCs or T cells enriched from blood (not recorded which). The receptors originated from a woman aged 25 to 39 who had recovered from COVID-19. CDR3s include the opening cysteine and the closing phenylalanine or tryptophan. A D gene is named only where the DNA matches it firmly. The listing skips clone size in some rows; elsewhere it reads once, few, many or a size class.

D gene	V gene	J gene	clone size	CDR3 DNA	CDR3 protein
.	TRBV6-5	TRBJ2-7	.	TGTGCCAGTTCCAGGGGAAGCTCCTACGAGCAGTACTTC	CASSRGSSYEQYF
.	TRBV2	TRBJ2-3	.	TGTGCCAGCAGTTTGCAGGGGCCAGATACGCAGTATTTT	CASSLQGPDTQYF
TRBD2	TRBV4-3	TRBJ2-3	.	TGCGCCAGCAGCCATCTGACGGGGGGGCCGGAACAAAGTGCTAGCACAGATACGCAGTATTTT	CASSHLTGGPEQSASTDTQYF
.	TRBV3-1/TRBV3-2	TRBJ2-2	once	TGTGCCAGCAGCCAAGATTACGGGGTTAACACCGGGGAGCTGTTTTTT	CASSQDYGVNTGELFF
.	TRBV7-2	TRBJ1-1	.	TGTGCCAGCAGCCCAATTAGGGCAGGGCCTACTGAAGCTTTCTTT	CASSPIRAGPTEAFF
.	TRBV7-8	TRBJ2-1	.	TGTGCCAGCAGCTTAGACGTGGTGGGTCCGGGCAATGAGCAGTTCTTC	CASSLDVVGPGNEQFF
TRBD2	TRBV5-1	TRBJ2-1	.	TGCGCCAGCAGCTCGCCCCGGGGCGGGAGAATTATCTCCTACAATGAGCAGTTCTTC	CASSSPRGGRIISYNEQFF
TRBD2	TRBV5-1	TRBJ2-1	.	TGCGCCAGCAGCTTGGGAGCGGGAGTTCGCAATGAGCAGTTCTTC	CASSLGAGVRNEQFF
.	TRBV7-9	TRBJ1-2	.	TGTGCCAGCAGCCGACCTGGACAGTCCTATGGCTACACCTTC	CASSRPGQSYGYTF
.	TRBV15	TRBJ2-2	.	TGTGCCACCAGCAGAGATAAGAGGTTGGCCGGGGAGCTGTTTTTT	CATSRDKRLAGELFF
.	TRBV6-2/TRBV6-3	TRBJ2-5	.	TGTGCCAGCAGTTACCAGGCTAAGAGAGAGACCCAGTACTTC	CASSYQAKRETQYF
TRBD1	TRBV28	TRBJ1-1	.	TGTGCCAGCAGTTTAGACAGGGGGGTATCGGGGACTGAAGCTTTCTTT	CASSLDRGVSGTEAFF
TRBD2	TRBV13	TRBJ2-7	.	TGTGCCAGCAGCTGGTTTGCTCTTGACGGGGGGGTGTCCTACGAGCAGTACTTC	CASSWFALDGGVSYEQYF
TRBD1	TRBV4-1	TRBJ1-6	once	TGCGCCAGCAGCCAAGGAATGTCAGGACAGGGAGCCTCACCCCTCCACTTT	CASSQGMSGQGASPLHF
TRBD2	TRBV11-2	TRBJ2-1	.	TGTGCCAGCAGCTTAGGGAGAGTGGGTAATAGCGGGGGGAATGAGCAGTTCTTC	CASSLGRVGNSGGNEQFF
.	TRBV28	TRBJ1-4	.	TGTGCCAGCAGCCGAAGGGACACGTTGGGTGAAAAACTGTTTTTT	CASSRRDTLGEKLFF
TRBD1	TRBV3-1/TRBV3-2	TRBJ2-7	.	TGTGCCAGCAGCCAAGTGCGGACAGGGAAAAGCGAGCAGTACTTC	CASSQVRTGKSEQYF
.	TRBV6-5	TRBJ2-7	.	TGTGCCAGCACTGTTGGGGGGGGGCGGTCCTACGAGCAGTACTTC	CASTVGGGRSYEQYF
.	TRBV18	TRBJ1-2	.	TGTGCCAGCTCATTAGACAGGACATCCTCTCACTATGGCTACACCTTC	CASSLDRTSSHYGYTF
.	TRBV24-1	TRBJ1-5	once	TGTGCCACCAGTGCTGCGACCCACACAGGGCGCCATCAGCCCCAGCATTTT	CATSAATHTGRHQPQHF
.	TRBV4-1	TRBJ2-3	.	TGCGCCAGCAGCCAAGACTCCGGCGCGTCCAGGACAGATACGCAGTATTTT	CASSQDSGASRTDTQYF
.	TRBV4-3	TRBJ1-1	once	TGCGCCAGCAGCAACAGGGCGTCGAACACTGAAGCTTTCTTT	CASSNRASNTEAFF
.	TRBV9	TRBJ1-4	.	TGTGCCAGCAGCCCGGGGATTGGAGCTGAAAAACTGTTTTTT	CASSPGIGAEKLFF
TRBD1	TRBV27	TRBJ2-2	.	TGTGCCAGCAGTTCCGGGACAGGATACACCGGGGAGCTGTTTTTT	CASSSGTGYTGELFF
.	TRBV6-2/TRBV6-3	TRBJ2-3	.	TGTGCCAGCAGTTACTCGTTGGCTAGCAACACAGATACGCAGTATTTT	CASSYSLASNTDTQYF
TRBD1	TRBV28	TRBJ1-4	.	TGTGCCAGCGAGAGGGACAGGGGTAATGAAAAACTGTTTTTT	CASERDRGNEKLFF
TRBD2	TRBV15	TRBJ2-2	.	TGTGCCACCAGAGGGAGCGGGACTAACACCGGGGAGCTGTTTTTT	CATRGSGTNTGELFF
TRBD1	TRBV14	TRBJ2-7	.	TGTGCCAGCAGCCCTCGACAGGGGGCCCCTTACGAGCAGTACTTC	CASSPRQGAPYEQYF
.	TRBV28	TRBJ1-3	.	TGTGCCAGCAGTTCCATCCCCCCTACGGCTGGAAACACCATATATTTT	CASSSIPPTAGNTIYF
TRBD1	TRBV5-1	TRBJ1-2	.	TGCGCCAGCAGCTTGAGGACAGGGGGCGTATTTGGCTACACCTTC	CASSLRTGGVFGYTF
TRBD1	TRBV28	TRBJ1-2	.	TGTGCCAGCAGTTTATTGTCCGGGACAGGGGGGCCGGGCGGCTACACCTTC	CASSLLSGTGGPGGYTF
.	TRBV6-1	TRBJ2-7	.	TGTGCCAGCAGTGAAGTCAGGACTTTTGCTCCCTACGAGCAGTACTTC	CASSEVRTFAPYEQYF
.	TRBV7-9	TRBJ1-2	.	TGTGCCAGCAGCTTAGGGCTTGGTGGTGGCTACACCTTC	CASSLGLGGGYTF
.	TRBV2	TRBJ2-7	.	TGTGCCAGCACCCCCCGACAAGGGGATAGCCCCTACGAGCAGTACTTC	CASTPRQGDSPYEQYF
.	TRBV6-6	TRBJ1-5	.	TGTGCCAGCAGGGGGCCCGGGGAGGGCAATCAGCCCCAGCATTTT	CASRGPGEGNQPQHF
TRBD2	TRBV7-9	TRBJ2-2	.	TGTGCCAGCAGCCCGACTAGCTCCAAGTCCCGGACCGGGGAGCTGTTTTTT	CASSPTSSKSRTGELFF
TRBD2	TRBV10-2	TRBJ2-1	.	TGCGCCAGCAGTAAGGTCCCCGGGACTAGCGTCACTTCGAGGGAAGGCTCCTACAATGAGCAGTTCTTC	CASSKVPGTSVTSREGSYNEQFF
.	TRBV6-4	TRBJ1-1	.	TGTGCCAGCAGAGGGGCCAATGAGGCTGAAGCTTTCTTT	CASRGANEAEAFF
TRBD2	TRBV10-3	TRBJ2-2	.	TGTGCCATCAAGGAAGCGGGGCGGACCGGGGAGCTGTTTTTT	CAIKEAGRTGELFF
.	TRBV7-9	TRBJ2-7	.	TGTGCCAGCAGCCAGAGACAGTCGTATGGGGAGCAGTACTTC	CASSQRQSYGEQYF
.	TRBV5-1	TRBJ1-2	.	TGCGCCAGCAGCTTGGGTCGGGGGGCGAGCGGCTACACCTTC	CASSLGRGASGYTF
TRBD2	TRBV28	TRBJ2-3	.	TGTGCCAGCAGGCCCAGGACTAGCGGGGTTCGGCCAGATACGCAGTATTTT	CASRPRTSGVRPDTQYF
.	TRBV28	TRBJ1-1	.	TGTGCCAGCAGCTACCCCCCAGGGGCAGTCAAATACACTGAAGCTTTCTTT	CASSYPPGAVKYTEAFF
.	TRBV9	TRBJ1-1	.	TGTGCCAGCAGTGTAATGACAGTGAACACTGAAGCTTTCTTT	CASSVMTVNTEAFF
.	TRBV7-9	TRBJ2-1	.	TGTGCCAGCAGCCTCCAGGGTGATCGAAATATTTACAATGAGCAGTTCTTC	CASSLQGDRNIYNEQFF
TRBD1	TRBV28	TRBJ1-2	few	TGTGCCAGCAGTGTGCCGGGACAGGCGAGCGGCTACACCTTC	CASSVPGQASGYTF
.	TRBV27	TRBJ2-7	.	TGTGCCAGCAGTTTCTCTAGCGCCAGCTCCTACGAGCAGTACTTC	CASSFSSASSYEQYF
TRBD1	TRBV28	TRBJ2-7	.	TGTGCCAGCAAACAGGGGTTTTCCTACGAGCAGTACTTC	CASKQGFSYEQYF
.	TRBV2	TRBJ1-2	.	TGTGCCAGCAGTGAGGCCAGCTATGGCTACACCTTC	CASSEASYGYTF
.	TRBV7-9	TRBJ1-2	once	TGTGCCAGCAGCCCCTGGGGGGGAAGCTATGGCTACACCTTC	CASSPWGGSYGYTF
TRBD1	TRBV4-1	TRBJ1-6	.	TGCGCCAGCAGCCAAGATGGGAAGGACAGGGGGCAGAATTCACCCCTCCACTTT	CASSQDGKDRGQNSPLHF
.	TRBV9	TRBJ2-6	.	TGTGCCAGCAGCGTAGAGGTACGGGCGGGCGGGGCCAACGTCCTGACTTTC	CASSVEVRAGGANVLTF
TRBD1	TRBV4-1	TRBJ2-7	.	TGCGCCAGCAGCCAAGATGGAAGCGTCGGGACAGCCTCCTACGAGCAGTACTTC	CASSQDGSVGTASYEQYF